This TCR beta chain originates from a study of blood T cell repertoires in COVID-19. The wider study: Researchers got acute and convalescent COVID-19 samples from the United States, Italy and Spain. T cells, B-cell-depleted T cells, or PBMCs provided the cDNA or gDNA that served as material.

As originally analysed: From reference gene primer amplification, estimates of nucleated cell counts were derived. Only in-frame clones appear in the TCRdb table, and some are missing; sequencing was by immunoSEQ multiplex PCR. That table furnishes V, J and clone size, whereas the DNA furnished D and trimming. Seen here are roughly 80,000 clones, about 89% observed once, and the top ten hold less than 2.5%. The source is an older woman with acute or convalescent COVID-19. The sequenced sample was peripheral blood.

The CDR3 sequence is CASSVVTGTGNTEAFF. The CDR3 DNA reads TGTGCCAGCAGCGTAGTTACCGGGACAGGGAACACTGAAGCTTTCTTT. This chain uses TRBV9 with TRBJ1-1, with 8 bases identical to TRBD1. The CDR3 is 16 amino acids. Trimming at V came to 0 bases and at J to 1 base, leaving 5 bases not matched to a gene. Germline V gene lookup returns CDR1 SGDLS and CDR2 YYNGEE.